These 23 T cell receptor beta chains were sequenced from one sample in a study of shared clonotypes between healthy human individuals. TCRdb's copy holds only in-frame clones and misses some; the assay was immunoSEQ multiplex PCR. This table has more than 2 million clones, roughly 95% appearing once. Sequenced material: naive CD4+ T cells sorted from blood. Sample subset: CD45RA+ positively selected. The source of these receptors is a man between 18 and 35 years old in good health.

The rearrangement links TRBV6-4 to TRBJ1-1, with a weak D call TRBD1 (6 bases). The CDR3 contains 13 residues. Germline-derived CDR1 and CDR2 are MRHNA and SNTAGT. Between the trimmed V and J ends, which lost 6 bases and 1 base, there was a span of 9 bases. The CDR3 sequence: CASSPQGNTEAFF. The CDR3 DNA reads TGTGCCAGCAGCCCACAGGGGAACACTGAAGCTTTCTTT.

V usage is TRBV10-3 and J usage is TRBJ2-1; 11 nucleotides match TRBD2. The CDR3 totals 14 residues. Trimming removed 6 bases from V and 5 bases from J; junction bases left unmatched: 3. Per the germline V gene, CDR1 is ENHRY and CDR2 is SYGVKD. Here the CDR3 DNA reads TGTGCCATCAGCTTGGGACTAGCGGACAATGAGCAGTTCTTC. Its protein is CAISLGLADNEQFF.

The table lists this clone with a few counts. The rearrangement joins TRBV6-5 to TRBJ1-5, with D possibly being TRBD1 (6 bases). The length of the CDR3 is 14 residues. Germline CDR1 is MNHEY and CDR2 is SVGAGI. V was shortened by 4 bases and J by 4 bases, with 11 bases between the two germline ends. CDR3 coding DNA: TGTGCCAGCAGTTTCTTGCAGGGGAATCAGCCCCAGCATTTT. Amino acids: CASSFLQGNQPQHF.

CDR3 coding DNA: TGTGCCAGCAGTCTCCGGTTAGAGACCCAGTACTTC. It specifies CASSLRLETQYF. The rearrangement joins TRBV2 to TRBJ2-5; D uncertain. CDR1 and CDR2 from the germline V gene are SNHLY and FYNNEI. V shed 5 bases and J shed 4 bases, with 8 bases lying between them. The CDR3 is 12 residues long.

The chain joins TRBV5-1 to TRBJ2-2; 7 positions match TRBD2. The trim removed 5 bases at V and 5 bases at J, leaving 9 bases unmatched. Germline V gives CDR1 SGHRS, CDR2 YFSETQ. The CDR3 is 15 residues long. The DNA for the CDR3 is TGCGCCAGCAGGGCCACTAGCGCCACTACCGGGGAGCTGTTTTTT. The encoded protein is CASRATSATTGELFF.

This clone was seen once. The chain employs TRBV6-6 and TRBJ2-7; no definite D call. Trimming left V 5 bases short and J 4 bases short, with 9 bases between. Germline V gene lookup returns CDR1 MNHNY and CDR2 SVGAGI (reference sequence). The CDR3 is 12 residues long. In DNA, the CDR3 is TGTGCCAGCAGTCTAGACTGGTACGAGCAGTACTTC. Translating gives CASSLDWYEQYF.

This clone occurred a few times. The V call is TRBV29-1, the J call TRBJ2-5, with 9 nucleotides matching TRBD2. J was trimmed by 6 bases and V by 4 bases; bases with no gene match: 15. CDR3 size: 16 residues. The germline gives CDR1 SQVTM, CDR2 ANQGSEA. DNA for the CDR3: TGCAGCGTTGGGTCTAGCGGGGAAGGCGGGTTAAAGACCCAGTACTTC. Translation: CSVGSSGEGGLKTQYF.

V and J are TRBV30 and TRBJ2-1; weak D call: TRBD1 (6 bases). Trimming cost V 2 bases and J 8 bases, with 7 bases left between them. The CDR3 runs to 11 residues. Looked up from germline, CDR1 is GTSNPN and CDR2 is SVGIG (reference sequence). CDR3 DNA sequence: TGTGCCTGGAGTCACAGGGATGAGCAGTTCTTC. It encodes CAWSHRDEQFF.

The CDR3 sequence is CASSPGDYSNQPQHF. The CDR3 DNA follows: TGTGCCAGCTCACCAGGGGACTATAGCAATCAGCCCCAGCATTTT. The chain is built from TRBV18 and TRBJ1-5; perhaps TRBD1 as D (5 bases). Trimming removed 2 bases at V and 0 bases at J, with 8 bases between. The CDR3 is 15 amino acids. The germline V gene has CDR1 KGHSH and CDR2 LQKENI. The full variable domain, in which reference TRBV18 and TRBJ1-5 provide the parts outside the CDR3, is NAGVMQNPRHLVRRRGQEARLRCSPMKGHSHVYWYRQLPEEGLKFMVYLQKENIIDESGMPKERFSAEFPKEGPSILRIQQVVRGDSAAYFCASSPGDYSNQPQHFGDGTRLSIL.

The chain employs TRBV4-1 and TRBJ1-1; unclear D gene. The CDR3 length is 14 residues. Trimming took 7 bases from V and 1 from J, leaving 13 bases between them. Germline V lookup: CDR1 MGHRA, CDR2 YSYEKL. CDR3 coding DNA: TGCGCCAGCAACCTAAATGGGCAGAACACTGAAGCTTTCTTT. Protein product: CASNLNGQNTEAFF.

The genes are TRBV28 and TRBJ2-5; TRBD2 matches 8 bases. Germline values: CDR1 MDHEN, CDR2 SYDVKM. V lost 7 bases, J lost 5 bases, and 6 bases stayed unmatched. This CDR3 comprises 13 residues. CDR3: CASNKGGRETQYF. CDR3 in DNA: TGTGCCAGCAACAAGGGCGGGAGGGAGACCCAGTACTTC.

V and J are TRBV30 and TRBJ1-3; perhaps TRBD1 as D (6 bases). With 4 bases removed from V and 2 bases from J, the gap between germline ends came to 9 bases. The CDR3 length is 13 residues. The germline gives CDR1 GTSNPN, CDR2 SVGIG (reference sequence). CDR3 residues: CAWTPGAGNTIYF. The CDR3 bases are TGTGCCTGGACCCCAGGGGCTGGAAACACCATATATTTT.

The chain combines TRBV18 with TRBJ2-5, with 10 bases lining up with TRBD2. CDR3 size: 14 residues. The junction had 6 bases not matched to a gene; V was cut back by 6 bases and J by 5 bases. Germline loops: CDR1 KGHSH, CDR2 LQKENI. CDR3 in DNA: TGTGCCAGCTCTACTCTAGCGGGAGATGAGACCCAGTACTTC. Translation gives CASSTLAGDETQYF.

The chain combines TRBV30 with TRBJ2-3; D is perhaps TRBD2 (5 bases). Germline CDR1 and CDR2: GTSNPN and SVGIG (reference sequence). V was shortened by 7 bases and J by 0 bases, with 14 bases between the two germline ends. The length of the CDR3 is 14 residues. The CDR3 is CASRTGVSTDTQYF. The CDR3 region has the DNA TGTGCCTCTAGAACCGGGGTTAGCACAGATACGCAGTATTTT. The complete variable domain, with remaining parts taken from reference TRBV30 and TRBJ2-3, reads SQTIHQWPATLVQPVGSPLSLECTVEGTSNPNLYWYRQAAGRGLQLLFYSVGIGQISSEVPQNLSASRPQDRQFILSSKKLLLSDSGFYLCASRTGVSTDTQYFGPGTRLTVL.

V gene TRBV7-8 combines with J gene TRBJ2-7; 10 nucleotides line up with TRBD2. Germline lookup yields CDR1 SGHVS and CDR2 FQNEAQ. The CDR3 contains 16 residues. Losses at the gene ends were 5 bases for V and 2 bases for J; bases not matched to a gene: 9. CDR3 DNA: TGTGCCAGCAGCCCCCGGACTAGCGGTTCGACCTACGAGCAGTACTTC. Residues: CASSPRTSGSTYEQYF.

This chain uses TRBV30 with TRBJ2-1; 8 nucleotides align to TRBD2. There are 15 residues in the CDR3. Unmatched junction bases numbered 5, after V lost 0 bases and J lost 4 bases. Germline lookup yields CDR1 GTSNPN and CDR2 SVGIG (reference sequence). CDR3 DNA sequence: TGTGCCTGGAGTGTGTTGGCTAGCGGGTACAATGAGCAGTTCTTC. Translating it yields CAWSVLASGYNEQFF.

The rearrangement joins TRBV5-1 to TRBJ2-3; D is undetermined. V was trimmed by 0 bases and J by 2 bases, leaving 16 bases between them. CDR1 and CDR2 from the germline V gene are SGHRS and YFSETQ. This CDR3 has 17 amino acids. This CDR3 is CASSLGGSNLLTDTQYF. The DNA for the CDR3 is TGCGCCAGCAGCTTGGGCGGCAGCAACCTTCTCACAGATACGCAGTATTTT.

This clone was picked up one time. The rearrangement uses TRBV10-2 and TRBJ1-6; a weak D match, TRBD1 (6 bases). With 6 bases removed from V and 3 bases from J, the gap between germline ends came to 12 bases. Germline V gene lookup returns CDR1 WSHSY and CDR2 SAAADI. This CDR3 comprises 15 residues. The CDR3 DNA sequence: TGCGCCAGCAGCTCAGGGGCTAACTATAATTCACCCCTCCACTTT. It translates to CASSSGANYNSPLHF.

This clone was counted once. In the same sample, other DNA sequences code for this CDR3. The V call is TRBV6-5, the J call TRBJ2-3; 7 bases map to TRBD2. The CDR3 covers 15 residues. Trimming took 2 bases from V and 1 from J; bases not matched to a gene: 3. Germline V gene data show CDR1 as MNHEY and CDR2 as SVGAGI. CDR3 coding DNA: TGTGCCAGCAGTTACGGGCTAGCGGGCACAGATACGCAGTATTTT. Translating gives CASSYGLAGTDTQYF.

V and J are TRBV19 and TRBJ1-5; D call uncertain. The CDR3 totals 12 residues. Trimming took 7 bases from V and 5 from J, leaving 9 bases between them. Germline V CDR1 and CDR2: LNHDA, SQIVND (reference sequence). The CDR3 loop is CASTAAYQPQHF. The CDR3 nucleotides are TGTGCCAGTACGGCGGCGTATCAGCCCCAGCATTTT. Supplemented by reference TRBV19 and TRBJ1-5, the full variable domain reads DGGITQSPKYLFRKEGQNVTLSCEQNLNHDAMYWYRQDPGQGLRLIYYSQIVNDFQKGDIAEGYSVSREKKESFPLTVTSAQKNPTAFYLCASTAAYQPQHFGDGTRLSIL.

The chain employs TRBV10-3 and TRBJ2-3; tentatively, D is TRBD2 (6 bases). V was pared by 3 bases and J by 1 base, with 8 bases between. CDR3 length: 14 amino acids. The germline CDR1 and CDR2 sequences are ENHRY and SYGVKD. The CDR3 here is CAISETGGTDTQYF. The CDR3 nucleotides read TGTGCCATCAGTGAAACGGGGGGCACAGATACGCAGTATTTT.

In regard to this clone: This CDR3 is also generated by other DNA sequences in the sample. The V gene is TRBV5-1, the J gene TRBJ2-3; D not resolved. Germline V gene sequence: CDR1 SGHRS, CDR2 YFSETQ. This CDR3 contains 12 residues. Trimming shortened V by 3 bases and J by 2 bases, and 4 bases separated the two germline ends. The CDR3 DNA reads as TGCGCCAGCAGCTCACTCACAGATACGCAGTATTTT. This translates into CASSSLTDTQYF. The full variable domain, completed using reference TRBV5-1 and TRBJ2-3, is KAGVTQTPRYLIKTRGQQVTLSCSPISGHRSVSWYQQTPGQGLQFLFEYFSETQRNKGNFPGRFSGRQFSNSRSEMNVSTLELGDSALYLCASSSLTDTQYFGPGTRLTVL.

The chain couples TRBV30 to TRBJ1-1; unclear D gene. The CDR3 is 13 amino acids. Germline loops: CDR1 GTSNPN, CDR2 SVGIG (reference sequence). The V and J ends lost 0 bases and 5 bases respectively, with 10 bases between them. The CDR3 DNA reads TGTGCCTGGAGTGTACGAAGAGTTACTGAAGCTTTCTTT. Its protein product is CAWSVRRVTEAFF. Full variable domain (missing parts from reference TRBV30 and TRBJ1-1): SQTIHQWPATLVQPVGSPLSLECTVEGTSNPNLYWYRQAAGRGLQLLFYSVGIGQISSEVPQNLSASRPQDRQFILSSKKLLLSDSGFYLCAWSVRRVTEAFFGQGTRLTVV.